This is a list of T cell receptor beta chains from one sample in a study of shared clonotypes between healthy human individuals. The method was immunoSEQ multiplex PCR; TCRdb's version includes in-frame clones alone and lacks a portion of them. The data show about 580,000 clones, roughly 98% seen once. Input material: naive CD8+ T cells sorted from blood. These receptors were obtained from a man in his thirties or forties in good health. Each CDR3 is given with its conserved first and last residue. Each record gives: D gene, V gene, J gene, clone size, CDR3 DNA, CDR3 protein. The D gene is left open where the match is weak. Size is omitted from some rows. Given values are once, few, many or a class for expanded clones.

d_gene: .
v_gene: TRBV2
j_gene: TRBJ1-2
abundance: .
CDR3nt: TGTGCCAGCAGTGCGGGGCTATATGGCTACACCTTC
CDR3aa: CASSAGLYGYTF

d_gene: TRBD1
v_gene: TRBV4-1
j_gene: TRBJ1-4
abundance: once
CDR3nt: TGCGCCAGCAGCCAAGGGGACAGGGGGCTCAGTAATGAAAAACTGTTTTTT
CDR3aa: CASSQGDRGLSNEKLFF

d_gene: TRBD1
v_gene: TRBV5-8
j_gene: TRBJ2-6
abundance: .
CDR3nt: TGTGCCAGCAGCCTCCCCCCTGGGGGACAGCAATCCTCTGGGGCCAACGTCCTGACTTTC
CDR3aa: CASSLPPGGQQSSGANVLTF

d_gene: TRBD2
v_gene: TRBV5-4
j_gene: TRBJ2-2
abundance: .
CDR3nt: TGTGCCAGCACCGATGCGGGGGCGAACACCGGGGAGCTGTTTTTT
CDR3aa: CASTDAGANTGELFF

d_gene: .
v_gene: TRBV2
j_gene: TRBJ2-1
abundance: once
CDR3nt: TGTGCCAGCAGCCAGGGCAATGAGCAGTTCTTC
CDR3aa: CASSQGNEQFF

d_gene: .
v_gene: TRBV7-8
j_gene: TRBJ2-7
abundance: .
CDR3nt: TGTGCCAGCAGCTTAGACTCGAGAGGGGGACTAACCTACGAGCAGTACTTC
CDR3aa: CASSLDSRGGLTYEQYF

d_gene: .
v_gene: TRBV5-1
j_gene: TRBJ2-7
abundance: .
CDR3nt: TGCGCCAGCAGGCCAGCAGAGTCGGCAGACTCAAACTACGAGCAGTACTTC
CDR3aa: CASRPAESADSNYEQYF

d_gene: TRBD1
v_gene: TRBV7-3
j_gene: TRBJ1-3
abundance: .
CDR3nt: TGTGCCAGCAGCTTAAGTTCAGGGGGGACTGGAAACACCATATATTTT
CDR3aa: CASSLSSGGTGNTIYF

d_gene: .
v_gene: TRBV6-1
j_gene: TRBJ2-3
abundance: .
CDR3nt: TGTGCCAGCAGTGAAGGTCAGGGTTCGGGGGATACGCAGTATTTT
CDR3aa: CASSEGQGSGDTQYF

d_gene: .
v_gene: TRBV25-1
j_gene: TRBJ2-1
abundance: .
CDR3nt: TGTGCCAGCAGTCCACCTCCCGGGGCGGATTCCTACAATGAGCAGTTCTTC
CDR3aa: CASSPPPGADSYNEQFF

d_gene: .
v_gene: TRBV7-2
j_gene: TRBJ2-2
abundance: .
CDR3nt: TGTGCCAGCAGCTTAGTCGGCAGGGAGCTGTTTTTT
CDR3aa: CASSLVGRELFF

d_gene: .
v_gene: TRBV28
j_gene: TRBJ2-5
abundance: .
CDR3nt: TGTGCCAGCAGCAACCCAAATCAGGAATTCGAAGAGACCCAGTACTTC
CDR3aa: CASSNPNQEFEETQYF

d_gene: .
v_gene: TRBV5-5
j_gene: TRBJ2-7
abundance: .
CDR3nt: TGTGCCAGCAGCTTGCTGTCACAGGGTGGCTACGAGCAGTACTTC
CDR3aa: CASSLLSQGGYEQYF

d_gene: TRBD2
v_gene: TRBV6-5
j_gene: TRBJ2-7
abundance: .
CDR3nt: TGTGCCAGCAGTTACTCGGTAGCGGGAGGGCTCTACGAGCAGTACTTC
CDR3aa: CASSYSVAGGLYEQYF

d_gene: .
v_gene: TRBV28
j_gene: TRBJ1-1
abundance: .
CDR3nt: TGTGCCAGCAGTTTTCTCCCCTCCCCCCCTGAAGCTTTCTTT
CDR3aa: CASSFLPSPPEAFF

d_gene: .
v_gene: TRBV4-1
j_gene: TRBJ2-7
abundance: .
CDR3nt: TGCGCCAGCAGCCACGAAGACAAGTCCTACGAGCAGTACTTC
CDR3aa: CASSHEDKSYEQYF

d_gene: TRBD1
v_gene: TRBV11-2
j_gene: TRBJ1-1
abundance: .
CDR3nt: TGTGCCAGCAGCCTCCCAGGGGGCTGGTCGGTGAACACTGAAGCTTTCTTT
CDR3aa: CASSLPGGWSVNTEAFF

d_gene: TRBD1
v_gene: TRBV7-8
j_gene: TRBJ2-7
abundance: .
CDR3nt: TGTGCCAGCAGCCATCTAGGCGGAAACCGGGACAGGGAATACGAGCAGTACTTC
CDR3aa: CASSHLGGNRDREYEQYF

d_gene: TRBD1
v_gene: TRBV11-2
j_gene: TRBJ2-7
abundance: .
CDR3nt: TGTGCCAGCAGCCCCCGGACAGGGGTGTGGGAGCAGTACTTC
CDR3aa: CASSPRTGVWEQYF

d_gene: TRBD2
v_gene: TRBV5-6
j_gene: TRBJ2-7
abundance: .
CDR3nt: TGTGCCAGCAGCTTGGCCGGGTATCAACTAGCGGAGCTGTACGAGCAGTACTTC
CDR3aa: CASSLAGYQLAELYEQYF

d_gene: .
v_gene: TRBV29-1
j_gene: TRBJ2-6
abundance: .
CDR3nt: TGCAGCGTTGATACCACGAATTCTGGGGCCAACGTCCTGACTTTC
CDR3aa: CSVDTTNSGANVLTF

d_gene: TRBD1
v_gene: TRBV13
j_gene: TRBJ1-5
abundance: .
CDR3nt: TGTGCCAGCAGCTCCGGAGGACAGGGGAGAAGGAGCAATCAGCCCCAGCATTTT
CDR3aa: CASSSGGQGRRSNQPQHF

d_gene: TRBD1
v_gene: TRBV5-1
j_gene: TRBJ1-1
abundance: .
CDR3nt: TGCGCCAGCAGCTTGTTTCAGGGGGAGGTGGTGAACACTGAAGCTTTCTTT
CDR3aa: CASSLFQGEVVNTEAFF

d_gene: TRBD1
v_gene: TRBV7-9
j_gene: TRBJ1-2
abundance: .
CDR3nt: TGTGCCAGCAGCTCAACCCGGGACAGCCTAAGCTACACCTTC
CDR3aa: CASSSTRDSLSYTF

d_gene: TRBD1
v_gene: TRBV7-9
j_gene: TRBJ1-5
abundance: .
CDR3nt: TGTGCCAGCAGCACGGGACAGGGGGCAGGACAGCCCCAGCATTTT
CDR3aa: CASSTGQGAGQPQHF

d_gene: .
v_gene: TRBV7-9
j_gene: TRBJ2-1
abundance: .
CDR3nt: TGTGCCAGCTCGCTCCTTTTATTATACAATGAGCAGTTCTTC
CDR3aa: CASSLLLLYNEQFF

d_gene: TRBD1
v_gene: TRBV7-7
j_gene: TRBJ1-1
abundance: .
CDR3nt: TGTGCCAGCAGCTTGGACAGGGGGACTGAAGCTTTCTTT
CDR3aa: CASSLDRGTEAFF

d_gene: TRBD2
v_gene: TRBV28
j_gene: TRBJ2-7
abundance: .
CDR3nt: TGTGCCAGCAGTTTTAGAGCGGGATTCCCCTACGAGCAGTACTTC
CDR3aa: CASSFRAGFPYEQYF

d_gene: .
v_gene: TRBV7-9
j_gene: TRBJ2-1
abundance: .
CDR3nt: TGTGCCAGCAGCTCCCCCCTGGGGACGAGCTCCTACAATGAGCAGTTCTTC
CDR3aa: CASSSPLGTSSYNEQFF

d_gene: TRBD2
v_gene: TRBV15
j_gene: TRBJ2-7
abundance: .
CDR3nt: TGTGCCACCAGCAGAGGTGATAGCGGGGCCTACGAGCAGTACTTC
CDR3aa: CATSRGDSGAYEQYF

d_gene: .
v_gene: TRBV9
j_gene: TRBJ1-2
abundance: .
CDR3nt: TGTGCCAGCAGCGTAGGTTTAGACAACAACTATGGCTACACCTTC
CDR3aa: CASSVGLDNNYGYTF

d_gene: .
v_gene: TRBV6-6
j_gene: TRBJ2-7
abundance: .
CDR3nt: TGTGCCAGCAGTTACTCGGCCAGCTACGAGCAGTACTTC
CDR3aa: CASSYSASYEQYF

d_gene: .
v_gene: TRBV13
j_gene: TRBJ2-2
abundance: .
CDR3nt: TGTGCCAGCAGCCCCTTAGGGTCGAGGGGCCAAACCGGGGAGCTGTTTTTT
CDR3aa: CASSPLGSRGQTGELFF

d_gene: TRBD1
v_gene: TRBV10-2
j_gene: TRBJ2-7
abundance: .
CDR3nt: TGCGCCAGCACCGAAAAGACAGGGGTCTCCTACGAGCAGTACTTC
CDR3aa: CASTEKTGVSYEQYF

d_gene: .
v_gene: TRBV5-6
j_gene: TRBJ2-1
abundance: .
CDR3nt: TGTGCCAGCAGCTTGGTTTCGGTTCTTAGCGGTCCCATTTACAATGAGCAGTTCTTC
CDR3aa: CASSLVSVLSGPIYNEQFF

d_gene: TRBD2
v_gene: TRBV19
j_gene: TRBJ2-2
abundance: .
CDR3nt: TGTGCCAGTAAGGCTAGCGGGGACACCGGGGAGCTGTTTTTT
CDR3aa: CASKASGDTGELFF

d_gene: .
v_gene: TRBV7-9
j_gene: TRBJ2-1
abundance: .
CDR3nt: TGTGCCAGCAGCTTATTGGTAGGGGTCGATGAGCAGTTCTTC
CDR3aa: CASSLLVGVDEQFF

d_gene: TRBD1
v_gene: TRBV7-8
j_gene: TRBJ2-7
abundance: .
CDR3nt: TGTGCCAGCAGCTATCGACAGGGATACTACGAGCAGTACTTC
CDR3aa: CASSYRQGYYEQYF

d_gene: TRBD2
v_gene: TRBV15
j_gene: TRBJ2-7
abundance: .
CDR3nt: TGTGCCACCAGCAGAGTGATTTGGGGACTAGCGACCGAGCAGTACTTC
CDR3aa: CATSRVIWGLATEQYF

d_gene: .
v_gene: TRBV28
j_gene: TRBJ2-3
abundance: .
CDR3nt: TGTGCCAGCAGTTTATTTCTTAGAGGGTCAGATACGCAGTATTTT
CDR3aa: CASSLFLRGSDTQYF

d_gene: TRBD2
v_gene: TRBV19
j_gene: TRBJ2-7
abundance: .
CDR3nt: TGTGCCAGTAGTATAGAAGCTAGCGGATCCTACGAGCAGTACTTC
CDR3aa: CASSIEASGSYEQYF

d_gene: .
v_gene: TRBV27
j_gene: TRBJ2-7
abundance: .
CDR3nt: TGTGCCAGCAGACAATCGGGGGCAAGTTTTCCGAGCGAGCAGTACTTC
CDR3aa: CASRQSGASFPSEQYF

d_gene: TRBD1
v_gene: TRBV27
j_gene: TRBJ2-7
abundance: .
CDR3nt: TGTGCCAGCAGTCGGACGGGACAGGGAGACGAGCAGTACTTC
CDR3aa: CASSRTGQGDEQYF

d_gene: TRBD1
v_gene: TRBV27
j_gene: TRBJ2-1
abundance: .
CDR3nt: TGTGCCAGCAGAGAGAGGACAGGGTGGTCGTACAATGAGCAGTTCTTC
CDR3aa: CASRERTGWSYNEQFF

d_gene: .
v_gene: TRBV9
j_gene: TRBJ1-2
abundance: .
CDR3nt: TGTGCCAGCAGTAGGTTGGGCAACTCTAACTATGGCTACACCTTC
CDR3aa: CASSRLGNSNYGYTF

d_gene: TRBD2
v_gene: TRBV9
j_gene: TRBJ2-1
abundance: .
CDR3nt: TGTGCCAGCAGCCCTCGTGGGGATCTAGCGGGAGGGCTCTCCTACAATGAGCAGTTCTTC
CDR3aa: CASSPRGDLAGGLSYNEQFF

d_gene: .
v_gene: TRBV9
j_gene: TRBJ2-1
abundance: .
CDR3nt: TGTGCCAGCGGGAGTGAGCAGTTCTTC
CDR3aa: CASGSEQFF

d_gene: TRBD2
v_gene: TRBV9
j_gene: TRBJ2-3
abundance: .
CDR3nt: TGTGCCAGCAGCGTAGCGGGAGGCGCAGATACGCAGTATTTT
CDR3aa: CASSVAGGADTQYF

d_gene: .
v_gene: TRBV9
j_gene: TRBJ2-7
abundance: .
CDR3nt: TGTGCCAGCAGCCCCGAGGCGGGACTCTACGAGCAGTACTTC
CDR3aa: CASSPEAGLYEQYF

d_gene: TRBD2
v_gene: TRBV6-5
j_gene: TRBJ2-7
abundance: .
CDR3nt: TGTGCCAGCAGGGGGACTAGCGGGACCTACGAGCAGTACTTC
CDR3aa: CASRGTSGTYEQYF

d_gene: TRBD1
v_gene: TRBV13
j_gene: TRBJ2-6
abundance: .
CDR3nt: TGTGCCAGCAGCGCCCGGTCCCGGGACAGACAAACCCCGGCGGGGGCCAACGTCCTGACTTTC
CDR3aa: CASSARSRDRQTPAGANVLTF

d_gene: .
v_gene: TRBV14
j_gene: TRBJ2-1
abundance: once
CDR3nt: TGTGCCAGCAGCCAAGGACTTGTTACATGGGATATGGATGAGCAGTTCTTC
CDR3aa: CASSQGLVTWDMDEQFF

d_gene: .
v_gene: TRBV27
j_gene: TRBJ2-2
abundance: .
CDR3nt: TGTGCCAGCAGTTTATTGGTAGGGCGCGGGTCCGGGGAGCTGTTTTTT
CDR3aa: CASSLLVGRGSGELFF

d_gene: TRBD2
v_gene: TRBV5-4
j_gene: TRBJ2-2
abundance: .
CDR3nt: TGTGCCAGCAGCGACGGGACTAGCGGGACGCTGTTTTTT
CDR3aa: CASSDGTSGTLFF

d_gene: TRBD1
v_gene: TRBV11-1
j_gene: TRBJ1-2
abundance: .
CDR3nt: TGTGCCAGCAGCCTGACAGGGGGAGAGTATGGCTACACCTTC
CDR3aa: CASSLTGGEYGYTF